A selection of T cell receptor beta chains follows, all from one sample in a study of T cell repertoires in cytomegalovirus infection. MiXCR was run by TCRdb on the reads, yielding one entry per CDR3 protein. This table holds a few hundred thousand distinct CDR3 sequences, under 20% found once. Sequenced sample: PBMCs. These receptors were taken from a human donor in good health (CMV status not recorded). Some clones in this sample may be carry-over from other donors' samples. CDR3s include the opening cysteine and the closing phenylalanine or tryptophan. A D gene is named only where the DNA matches it firmly. Not every row has a clone size; where given, it reads once, few, many or a size class.

size	V	J	D	DNA	CDR3
many	TRBV7-9	TRBJ2-2	TRBD1	TGTGCCAGCAGCTCAACAGGGGAAAACGGGGAGCTGTTTTTT	CASSSTGENGELFF
many	TRBV7-2	TRBJ2-5	TRBD1	TGTGCCAGCAGCTTCTCAGGACAGGGGGGTAGGGAGACCCAGTACTTC	CASSFSGQGGRETQYF
-	TRBV18	TRBJ1-3	TRBD1	TGTGCCAGCTCACCATCCCGACAGGGAAGCTCTGGAAACACCATATATTTT	CASSPSRQGSSGNTIYF
once	TRBV18	TRBJ2-5	-	TGTGCCAGCTCACCCGAGGACAATCCACAAGAGACCCAGTACTTC	CASSPEDNPQETQYF
-	TRBV2	TRBJ2-3	-	TGTGCCAGCAGTGAAGGTTGGGGGGGGGGCTCAGATACGCAGTATTTT	CASSEGWGGGSDTQYF
many	TRBV4-1	TRBJ2-7	-	TGCGCCAGCAGCCAAGTCGAGGGGGACGTTTTCGAGCAGTACTTC	CASSQVEGDVFEQYF
-	TRBV7-2	TRBJ2-7	TRBD2	TGTGCCAGCAGCTTAGAAGCGGGGGGACTTCACTACGAGCAGTACTTC	CASSLEAGGLHYEQYF
few	TRBV27	TRBJ2-3	TRBD1	TGTGCCAGCAGAAAGGATGACAGGGGAAGCACAGATACGCAGTATTTT	CASRKDDRGSTDTQYF
-	TRBV20-1	TRBJ2-1	-	TGCAGTGCTTGCCCAGACAGCTACAATGAGCAGTTCTTC	CSACPDSYNEQFF
-	TRBV28	TRBJ2-7	-	TGTGCCAGCCGGGGGGCGAGAAACGAGCAGTACTTC	CASRGARNEQYF
-	TRBV6-5	TRBJ1-1	-	TGTGCCAGCAGTTACTCGAAATCATGGTTCCTAGGCACTGAAGCTTTCTTT	CASSYSKSWFLGTEAFF
few	TRBV6-5	TRBJ1-2	-	TGTGCCAGCAGTTACTCGAGAGGGGGTCATGATGGCTACACCTTC	CASSYSRGGHDGYTF
many	TRBV7-2	TRBJ1-4	-	TGTGCCAGCAGCTTAGCCCGGGAAAAACTGTTTTTT	CASSLAREKLFF
-	TRBV28	TRBJ1-5	-	TGTGCCAGCAGTTTACAGGGCTATAGCAATCAGCCCCAGCATTTT	CASSLQGYSNQPQHF
many	TRBV7-8	TRBJ2-7	TRBD1	TGTGCCAGCAGCCCGATAGCCGGACAGGGGTTGTACGAGCAGTACTTC	CASSPIAGQGLYEQYF
-	TRBV20-1	TRBJ2-7	-	TGCAGTGCTAGAGCCGATATGTCCTACGAGCAGTACTTC	CSARADMSYEQYF
many	TRBV7-2	TRBJ2-7	TRBD1	TGTGCCAGCAGCCTCCGGGACAGGGTCGACGAGCAGTACTTC	CASSLRDRVDEQYF
-	TRBV9	TRBJ2-7	-	TGTGCCAGCAGCGCCGGATTAGTAACCTACGAGCAGTACTTC	CASSAGLVTYEQYF
-	TRBV18	TRBJ2-3	-	TGTGCCAGCTCATCAAACGACGGTAGCACAGATACGCAGTATTTT	CASSSNDGSTDTQYF
many	TRBV4-2	TRBJ2-3	-	TGTGCCAGCAGCCAAGAGGCCGACAGGGGATCGGGGGGAGATACGCAGTATTTT	CASSQEADRGSGGDTQYF
many	TRBV7-2	TRBJ2-1	TRBD2	TGTGCCAGCAGCTCGAGGGAAAGCGGGGGGGCCAGATTCCATGAGCAGTTCTTC	CASSSRESGGARFHEQFF
-	TRBV7-9	TRBJ2-1	-	TGTGCCAGCAGCTTAGATCGGGGCGGGAATGAGCAGTTCTTC	CASSLDRGGNEQFF
many	TRBV7-9	TRBJ1-2	-	TGTGCCAGCAGCTTAGGGGTAGATGGCTACACCTTC	CASSLGVDGYTF
many	TRBV7-9	TRBJ2-3	TRBD2	TGTGCCAGCAGCTTAGTGGCTAGCGGGGAAGGCACAGATACGCAGTATTTT	CASSLVASGEGTDTQYF
many	TRBV7-6	TRBJ1-1	-	TGTGCCAGCAGCTTAGCGTCCGTGATGAACACTGAAGCTTTCTTT	CASSLASVMNTEAFF
-	TRBV12-3/TRBV12-4	TRBJ1-1	TRBD1	TGTGCCAGCAAGGGACAGGTGAACACTGAAGCTTTCTTT	CASKGQVNTEAFF
many	TRBV27	TRBJ2-5	-	TGTGCCAGCAGTTTAGGGGGCGGGCCACAGACCCAGTACTTC	CASSLGGGPQTQYF
many	TRBV6-2/TRBV6-3	TRBJ2-1	TRBD1	TGTGCCAGCAGTTTCTTAACAGGGGGCAATGAGCAGTTCTTC	CASSFLTGGNEQFF
many	TRBV6-1	TRBJ2-5	TRBD2	TGTGCCAGCAATTACCGGACTAGCGGATATAGAGTTGGAGAGACCCAGTACTTC	CASNYRTSGYRVGETQYF
many	TRBV6-2/TRBV6-3	TRBJ1-1	-	TGTGCCAGCAGCTCTTGGGTGGGGTTCCCGAACACTGAAGCTTTCTTT	CASSSWVGFPNTEAFF
many	TRBV7-2	TRBJ1-1	-	TGTGCCAGCAGCTTATCTATGAACACTGAAGCTTTCTTT	CASSLSMNTEAFF
-	TRBV6-2/TRBV6-3	TRBJ2-5	-	TGTGCCAGCACCTACCGGGACGACGGGACCCAGTACTTC	CASTYRDDGTQYF
-	TRBV12-3/TRBV12-4	TRBJ2-3	TRBD1	TGTGCCAGCAGCCCAACCCGGGACAGGGTATTCACAGATACGCAGTATTTT	CASSPTRDRVFTDTQYF
-	TRBV18	TRBJ1-6	-	TGTGCCAGCTCACCCGGTCTGGGGCAAGATTCACCCCTCCACTTT	CASSPGLGQDSPLHF
-	TRBV20-1	TRBJ2-4	TRBD2	TGCAGTGCCGGGACTAGCGGGGGGCTTGGGATTCAGTACTTC	CSAGTSGGLGIQYF
many	TRBV7-2	TRBJ2-7	-	TGTGCCAGCAGCTTAGGCGGGACTCCCGGCGGGTACGAGCAGTACTTC	CASSLGGTPGGYEQYF
many	TRBV7-2	TRBJ2-7	TRBD1	TGTGCCAGCGGTGAACAGGGGTTTATCGGCGAGCAGTACTTC	CASGEQGFIGEQYF
many	TRBV12-3/TRBV12-4	TRBJ2-7	-	TGTGCCAGCAGGGACGGGACCCTCTCCTACGAGCAGTACTTC	CASRDGTLSYEQYF
-	TRBV27	TRBJ1-6	-	TGTGCCAGCAGTTTAGAGGGTATCTATAATTCACCCCTCCACTTT	CASSLEGIYNSPLHF
-	TRBV28	TRBJ2-3	TRBD1	TGTGCCAGCAGTTTATGGGGGACAGGGTCCCGGACAGATACGCAGTATTTT	CASSLWGTGSRTDTQYF
few	TRBV4-2	TRBJ1-4	-	TGTGCCAGCAGCCAAGACAGACTCCTCGAAAAACTGTTTTTT	CASSQDRLLEKLFF
once	TRBV15	TRBJ1-5	-	TGTGCCACCAGCAGAGTACTCGCGTTTCAGGGGAGTCAGCCCCAGCATTTT	CATSRVLAFQGSQPQHF
few	TRBV28	TRBJ2-2	-	TGTGCCAGCAGAAACCGCCAGGGTGGAAACACCGGGGAGCTGTTTTTT	CASRNRQGGNTGELFF
-	TRBV20-1	TRBJ1-1	TRBD1	TGCAGTGCTAGAGGGACAGGGGGCACGAACACTGAAGCTTTCTTT	CSARGTGGTNTEAFF
many	TRBV7-2	TRBJ2-5	TRBD2	TGTGCCAGCAGCTCCCTAGGACTAGCGGGGGACGAAGAGACCCAGTACTTC	CASSSLGLAGDEETQYF
-	TRBV7-9	TRBJ2-7	-	TGTGCCAGCAGCTTCCCAGGGGACGGCGAGCAGTACTTC	CASSFPGDGEQYF
few	TRBV7-6	TRBJ2-7	-	TGTGCCAGCAGCTTAGGGCATAAGGGCGAGCAGTACTTC	CASSLGHKGEQYF